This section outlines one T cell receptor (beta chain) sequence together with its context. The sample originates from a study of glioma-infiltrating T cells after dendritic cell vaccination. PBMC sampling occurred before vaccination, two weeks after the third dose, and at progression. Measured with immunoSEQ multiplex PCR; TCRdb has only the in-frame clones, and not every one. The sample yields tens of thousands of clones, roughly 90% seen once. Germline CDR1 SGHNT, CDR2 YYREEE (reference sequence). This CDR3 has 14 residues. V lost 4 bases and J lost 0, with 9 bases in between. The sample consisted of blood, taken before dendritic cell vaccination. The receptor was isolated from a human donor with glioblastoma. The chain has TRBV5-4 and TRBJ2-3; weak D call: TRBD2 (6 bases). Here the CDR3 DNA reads TGTGCCAGCAGCCCCGGGGGAAGCACAGATACGCAGTATTTT. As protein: CASSPGGSTDTQYF.